This T cell receptor beta chain was sequenced in a study of cytomegalovirus exposure and HLA in healthy donors. About the study: Samples from HLA-typed donors yielded about 85 million unique TCRs in an early data release. Study-wide findings and caveats: The study designated some 180 TCR beta chains cytomegalovirus-associated.

This clone was seen a handful of times. Its antigen is still unknown. CDR1 is SEHNR, CDR2 FQNEAQ, per germline (reference sequence). The CDR3 extends over 13 amino acids. The V gene lost 1 base and the J gene lost 3 bases, with 6 bases spanning the gap. It was with 60 Vbeta and 13 Jbeta primers that the PCR ran. Using immunoSEQ multiplex PCR, the repertoire was profiled, and TCRdb retains in-frame clones only, with some absent. The sample contains under 300,000 clones, around 80% of which appear only once. The chain carries TRBV7-9 and TRBJ1-1, with D unresolved. The material sequenced was PBMCs. The TCR sequence derives from a woman aged 60-75 years in good health and CMV-seropositive. This chain's CDR3 is CASSLVQDTEAFF. The DNA of the CDR3 is TGTGCCAGCAGCTTAGTGCAGGACACTGAAGCTTTCTTT. The full variable domain, rest sourced from reference TRBV7-9 and TRBJ1-1, is DTGVSQNPRHKITKRGQNVTFRCDPISEHNRLYWYRQTLGQGPEFLTYFQNEAQLEKSRLLSDRFSAERPKGSFSTLEIQRTEQGDSAMYLCASSLVQDTEAFFGQGTRLTVV.